One sample yielded the 21 T cell receptor beta chains listed below, sequenced in a study of OX40 agonist ivuxolimab in advanced cancers. TCRdb keeps only in-frame clones here, not all; method: immunoSEQ multiplex PCR. The sample has over 50,000 clones, 75% to 90% seen once; the top ten hold under 0.7%. The starting material was CD4+ or CD8+ T cells sorted from blood, obtained in a trial of the OX40 agonist ivuxolimab. These receptors all stem from an adult with an advanced solid tumor such as melanoma, head and neck, liver or kidney cancer.

This chain uses TRBV19 with TRBJ2-7; maybe TRBD2 (5 bases). Per germline, CDR1 LNHDA and CDR2 SQIVND (reference sequence). The CDR3 totals 15 residues. The germline V and J ends were trimmed by 5 bases and 0 bases, with 14 bases remaining between them. CDR3 bases: TGTGCCAGTAGTTCGACGGAGGAGAGCTCCTACGAGCAGTACTTC. Its protein product is CASSSTEESSYEQYF.

V and J are TRBV2 and TRBJ2-5; TRBD1 agrees at 9 bases. The CDR3 extends over 14 amino acids. Germline CDR1 is SNHLY and CDR2 is FYNNEI. Losses at the gene ends were 7 bases for V and 7 bases for J; bases not matched to a gene: 10. CDR3: CASTRDRAAGTQYF. The CDR3 region has the DNA TGTGCCAGCACCCGGGACAGGGCGGCAGGGACCCAGTACTTC.

The rearrangement links TRBV6-1 to TRBJ2-3; possibly TRBD1 or TRBD2 for D (5 bases each). The CDR3 totals 12 residues. The germline V and J ends were trimmed by 8 bases and 4 bases, with 10 bases remaining between them. CDR1 and CDR2 from the germline V gene are MNHNS and SASEGT. In nucleotides, the CDR3 is TGTGCCAGCCACGGGGCTTCAGATACGCAGTATTTT. As protein: CASHGASDTQYF.

V usage is TRBV21-1 and J usage is TRBJ2-7; the table gives TRBD1 as D, unverified against the DNA. TRBV21-1 represents a pseudogene. This CDR3 region has 16 residues. The CDR3 region is CASSKEVRDNAYEQYF. CDR3 bases: TGTGCCAGCAGCAAGGAAGTCCGGGACAACGCCTACGAGCAGTACTTC.

The CDR3 sequence: CASSPLGGQGQKLFF. In DNA, the CDR3 is TGTGCCAGCAGCCCTCTAGGGGGACAGGGTCAAAAACTGTTTTTT. V and J are TRBV7-2 and TRBJ1-4; TRBD1 agrees at 9 bases. Trimming took 5 bases from V and 9 from J; bases not matched to a gene: 10. Germline V gene lookup returns CDR1 SGHTA and CDR2 FQGNSA. CDR3 size: 15 residues.

The chain is built from TRBV6-5 and TRBJ2-5; D is possibly TRBD2 (7 bases). The germline V and J ends were trimmed by 2 bases and 0 bases, with 13 bases remaining between them. The CDR3 is 16 amino acids. Germline values: CDR1 MNHEY, CDR2 SVGAGI. The CDR3 is CASSYLGGGYQETQYF. The DNA of the CDR3 is TGTGCCAGCAGTTACCTGGGAGGGGGGTACCAAGAGACCCAGTACTTC.

This clone was observed a handful of times. This chain links TRBV30 with TRBJ1-1; D is perhaps TRBD1 (5 bases). The CDR3 runs to 15 residues. Germline CDR1 and CDR2: GTSNPN and SVGIG (reference sequence). V dropped 0 bases and J dropped 1 base, with 12 bases sitting between them. This CDR3 reads CAWSVPDRSNTEAFF. CDR3 coding DNA: TGTGCCTGGAGTGTTCCCGACAGATCGAACACTGAAGCTTTCTTT.

V is TRBV2 and J is TRBJ2-1; no reliable D call. The CDR3 contains 11 residues. Deletions cut 6 bases from V and 4 bases from J, with 4 bases between. Germline loops: CDR1 SNHLY, CDR2 FYNNEI. The CDR3 nucleotides are TGTGCCAGCAGCTATTACAATGAGCAGTTCTTC. Its protein product is CASSYYNEQFF.

The CDR3 DNA reads as TGTGCCAGCAGCTTGGGACAGGGTCGAGAGCAGTACTTC. Translated: CASSLGQGREQYF. J is TRBJ2-7 and V is TRBV7-8, with 9 bases aligning to TRBD1. Germline lookup yields CDR1 SGHVS and CDR2 FQNEAQ. The ends lost 3 bases at V and 7 bases at J; junction bases unmatched: 4. The CDR3 runs to 13 residues.

In nucleotides, the CDR3 is TGTGCCAGCAGCTTAATCCTAGGACTAGCGGGAGGGCAAGAGACCCAGTACTTC. Residues: CASSLILGLAGGQETQYF. The chain joins TRBV7-2 to TRBJ2-5; 15 nucleotides agree with TRBD2. Germline V gene lookup returns CDR1 SGHTA and CDR2 FQGNSA. The CDR3 covers 18 residues. V shed 2 bases and J 2 bases; nucleotides not matched to a gene: 6.

The chain has TRBV4-2 and TRBJ2-3, with D perhaps TRBD2 (5 bases). Per germline, CDR1 LGHNA and CDR2 YNFKEQ. V gave up 5 bases and J gave up 1 base, with 19 bases separating them. This CDR3 has 17 amino acids. This chain's CDR3 is CASSADGLKRGTDTQYF. The CDR3 nucleotides read TGTGCCAGCAGCGCCGACGGTTTAAAGAGGGGCACAGATACGCAGTATTTT.

This clone was seen a single time. The rearrangement uses TRBV5-6 and TRBJ1-4; D unclear. This CDR3 comprises 18 residues. Trimming left V 4 bases short and J 0 bases short, with 19 bases between. Germline CDR1 reads SGHDT; CDR2 reads YYEEEE. The CDR3 nucleotides are TGTGCCAGCAGCCCGGAACACCTTCCAGCCGCAACTAATGAAAAACTGTTTTTT. It codes for CASSPEHLPAATNEKLFF.

CDR3: CASSPQAIDEKLFF. In DNA form, the CDR3 reads TGTGCCAGCAGCCCACAGGCGATTGATGAAAAACTGTTTTTT. The chain recombines TRBV4-2 with TRBJ1-4; TRBD1 might be the D (5 bases). The CDR3 is 14 amino acids. V shed 4 bases and J shed 6 bases, with 12 bases lying between them. CDR1 and CDR2 (germline): LGHNA, YNFKEQ.

CDR3 sequence (DNA): TGTGCCAGCAGCTCCATCAAGGTTGGAACTGAAGCTTTCTTT. It is translated as CASSSIKVGTEAFF. V is TRBV7-2 and J is TRBJ1-1; D call uncertain. This CDR3 has 14 residues. Trimming took off 4 bases at V and 5 bases at J, with 14 bases between the two ends. Germline CDR1 SGHTA, CDR2 FQGNSA.

In its sample, this clone was seen once. The genes are TRBV29-1 and TRBJ1-6; D remains unclear. With 7 bases removed from V and 6 bases from J, the gap between germline ends came to 13 bases. The CDR3 has 13 residues. Germline V gene lookup returns CDR1 SQVTM and CDR2 ANQGSEA. Written as DNA, the CDR3 is TGCAGCGCCAGACTCGGGAGTAATTCACCCCTCCACTTT. This gives the protein CSARLGSNSPLHF.

The chain recombines TRBV19 with TRBJ1-2; D remains unclear. Germline V gene data show CDR1 as LNHDA and CDR2 as SQIVND (reference sequence). Trimming cost V 3 bases and J 9 bases, with 8 bases left between them. The CDR3 is 11 amino acids. The CDR3 here is CASSIVGSYTF. The DNA for the CDR3 is TGTGCCAGTAGTATTGTTGGAAGCTACACCTTC.

V gene TRBV19 combines with J gene TRBJ1-2, with a weak D call TRBD1 (5 bases). This CDR3 region has 13 residues. V lost 4 bases and J lost 2, with 8 bases in between. CDR1 is LNHDA, CDR2 SQIVND, per germline (reference sequence). In DNA form, the CDR3 reads TGTGCCAGTAGTAGCCGGGACAACTATGGCTACACCTTC. The encoded protein is CASSSRDNYGYTF.

The chain recombines TRBV4-1 with TRBJ2-1; unclear D gene. Germline CDR1 is MGHRA and CDR2 is YSYEKL. This CDR3 contains 14 residues. Trimming stripped 0 bases from V and 9 bases from J, with 12 bases between. The CDR3 region is CASSQDQRRSEQFF. DNA for the CDR3: TGCGCCAGCAGCCAAGACCAGCGTCGGTCTGAGCAGTTCTTC.

CDR3 loop: CAIMRQENTGELFF. The CDR3, as DNA: TGTGCCATCATGAGACAGGAGAACACCGGGGAGCTGTTTTTT. V usage is TRBV10-3 and J usage is TRBJ2-2; D possibly corresponds to TRBD1 (6 bases). Trimming took off 7 bases at V and 1 base at J, with 10 bases between the two ends. CDR3 length: 14 residues. Germline CDR1 reads ENHRY; CDR2 reads SYGVKD.

The CDR3 coding sequence is TGTGCCAGCAGTCCCACAGGGGCCCGCGGGGAGCAGTACTTC. This gives the protein CASSPTGARGEQYF. This chain uses TRBV11-2 with TRBJ2-7; 7 bases fit TRBD1. This CDR3 comprises 14 residues. The V segment lost 6 bases and the J segment 7 bases; nucleotides outside the gene matches: 12. The germline V gene encodes CDR1 SGHAT and CDR2 FQNNGV.

The chain couples TRBV9 to TRBJ2-1, with 8 bases lining up with TRBD2. CDR1 SGDLS and CDR2 YYNGEE come from the germline V gene. V trimming: 4 bases; J trimming: 0 bases; junction bases outside the gene matches: 3. This CDR3 is 15 amino acids long. The CDR3 loop is CASSPSGSSYNEQFF. The CDR3 DNA follows: TGTGCCAGCAGCCCCAGCGGGAGCTCCTACAATGAGCAGTTCTTC. Looking up the rest from reference TRBV9 and TRBJ2-1 gives the full variable domain: DSGVTQTPKHLITATGQRVTLRCSPRSGDLSVYWYQQSLDQGLQFLIQYYNGEERAKGNILERFSAQQFPDLHSELNLSSLELGDSALYFCASSPSGSSYNEQFFGPGTRLTVL.